This TCR beta chain derives from a study of response to subunit inactivated influenza vaccine. Study findings and constraints: T cells newly recruited by each seasonal influenza vaccination are few, the authors suggested.

This clonotype was observed a few times. Its antigen is not identified. The germline V gene has CDR1 ENHRY and CDR2 SYGVKD. The CDR3 spans 13 residues. Trimming took off 7 bases at V and 2 bases at J, with 10 bases between the two ends. TCRdb re-called the RT-PCR reads with MiXCR, one entry per CDR3 protein. The sample lists approximately 500,000 distinct CDR3 sequences; around 15% were seen once. The source of this sequence is a man aged 50-59 years who received an inactivated influenza vaccine. The sequencing used PBMCs from blood, collected roughly 13 days after vaccination. The rearrangement joins TRBV10-3 to TRBJ2-3; D ambiguous. The CDR3 reads CAINREPTDTQYF. In DNA, the CDR3 is TGTGCCATCAACCGCGAACCCACAGATACGCAGTATTTT.